These 26 T cell receptor beta chains originate from one sample sequenced in a study of cytomegalovirus exposure and HLA in healthy donors. Data came from immunoSEQ multiplex PCR; TCRdb stores just in-frame clones and leaves some out. Of fewer than 90,000 clones in the sample, 94% were seen once. Specimen: PBMCs. The source of these receptors is a woman younger than 30 in good health and CMV-seropositive.

The chain links TRBV30 to TRBJ2-5, with D tentatively TRBD2 (7 bases). The V end was cut by 2 bases, the J end by 1 base, with 11 bases between. The length of the CDR3 is 14 residues. Germline CDR1 is GTSNPN and CDR2 is SVGIG (reference sequence). This CDR3 is CAWSRGEGQETQYF. CDR3 in DNA: TGTGCCTGGAGTAGGGGGGAGGGCCAAGAGACCCAGTACTTC.

The chain is built from TRBV19 and TRBJ2-1, with TRBD2 matching 8 bases. This CDR3 is built from 16 residues. V gave up 10 bases and J gave up 4 bases; unmatched junction bases: 15. CDR1 LNHDA and CDR2 SQIVND come from the germline V gene (reference sequence). The CDR3: CAILSWGTRGYNEQFF. The CDR3 nucleotides read TGTGCCATCCTATCCTGGGGGACTAGAGGTTACAATGAGCAGTTCTTC.

V usage is TRBV7-2 and J usage is TRBJ1-2; 7 nucleotides align to TRBD1. The CDR3 runs 15 residues. Germline V gene lookup returns CDR1 SGHTA and CDR2 FQGNSA. The V and J ends lost 1 base and 0 bases, in that order; junction bases with no gene match: 2. The CDR3 here is CASSLVTGPNYGYTF. Written as DNA, the CDR3 is TGTGCCAGCAGCTTAGTGACAGGGCCTAACTATGGCTACACCTTC.

The chain employs TRBV6-5 and TRBJ1-1; a possible D gene is TRBD1 (5 bases). The V end lost 10 bases, the J end lost 5 bases, and 17 bases lay between the germline ends. There are 13 residues in the CDR3. CDR1 and CDR2 from the germline V gene are MNHEY and SVGAGI. CDR3 protein: CATYGGGVTEAFF. CDR3 DNA: TGTGCCACCTACGGGGGTGGGGTGACTGAAGCTTTCTTT.

The rearrangement links TRBV6-5 to TRBJ2-5, with 8 positions matching TRBD1. J was trimmed by 3 bases and V by 4 bases; bases with no gene match: 7. This CDR3 comprises 15 residues. Germline CDR1 and CDR2: MNHEY and SVGAGI. The CDR3 DNA is TGTGCCAGCAGTTCCCGACAGGGGCGCAAAGAGACCCAGTACTTC. It specifies CASSSRQGRKETQYF.

The chain employs TRBV2 and TRBJ2-3, with 9 bases that match TRBD2. The V segment lost 11 bases and the J segment 4 bases; nucleotides outside the gene matches: 13. The germline V gene has CDR1 SNHLY and CDR2 FYNNEI. The CDR3 is 15 amino acids. The CDR3 sequence: CARSVYGGGADTQYF. CDR3 in DNA: TGTGCCCGGTCAGTCTATGGCGGGGGGGCAGATACGCAGTATTTT.

This sequence joins TRBV11-2 and TRBJ2-7; D perhaps matches TRBD1 (6 bases). Germline V CDR1 and CDR2: SGHAT, FQNNGV. V was pared by 2 bases and J by 5 bases, with 13 bases between. The CDR3 totals 14 residues. CDR3 residues: CASSLMGAGDEQYF. CDR3 bases: TGTGCCAGCAGCTTAATGGGGGCCGGCGACGAGCAGTACTTC.

The chain couples TRBV6-1 to TRBJ1-2; weak D call: TRBD1 (5 bases). Germline lookup yields CDR1 MNHNS and CDR2 SASEGT. V lost 2 bases and J lost 2, with 12 bases in between. The CDR3 contains 15 residues. The CDR3 loop reads CASSESPGINYGYTF. As DNA, the CDR3 is TGTGCCAGCAGTGAAAGCCCAGGGATCAACTATGGCTACACCTTC.

As concerns this clone: One end of the junction varies from germline; a read error may be responsible. The V and J genes are TRBV2 and TRBJ2-3; 10 nucleotides match TRBD2. This CDR3 contains 15 residues. The germline CDR1 and CDR2 sequences are SNHLY and FYNNEI. The CDR3 here is CASREASGSSDTQYF. DNA of the CDR3: TGTGCCAGCAGAGAAGCTAGCGGGAGTTCAGATACGCAGTATTTT.

This clone appeared a single time. This chain joins TRBV28 and TRBJ2-1; possibly TRBD2 for D (5 bases). The germline gives CDR1 MDHEN, CDR2 SYDVKM. The length of the CDR3 is 14 residues. V lost 10 bases to trimming and J lost 6 bases, with 19 bases between them. This CDR3 is CATRPRELVNEQFF. The CDR3 coding sequence is TGTGCCACCAGACCCCGGGAATTGGTCAATGAGCAGTTCTTC.

The chain has TRBV5-1 and TRBJ1-1; the D is unclear. Germline CDR1 is SGHRS and CDR2 is YFSETQ. Trimming removed 0 bases at V and 3 bases at J, with 18 bases between. CDR3 length equals 17 residues. CDR3: CASSLGPGSVRDTEAFF. In nucleotides, the CDR3 is TGCGCCAGCAGCTTGGGGCCGGGGTCTGTGAGGGACACTGAAGCTTTCTTT.

This chain uses TRBV7-8 with TRBJ2-3, with 12 bases that match TRBD2. This CDR3 region has 16 residues. V lost 3 bases, J lost 5 bases, and 6 bases stayed unmatched. Germline CDR1 reads SGHVS; CDR2 reads FQNEAQ. This CDR3 is CASSFPGLAGLDTQYF. The CDR3 region has the DNA TGTGCCAGCAGCTTTCCGGGACTAGCGGGTCTAGATACGCAGTATTTT.

The genes are TRBV18 and TRBJ1-1; TRBD1 agrees at 9 bases. Losses at the gene ends were 5 bases for V and 1 base for J; bases not matched to a gene: 8. CDR3 size: 16 residues. Germline assignment: CDR1 KGHSH and CDR2 LQKENI. The CDR3 here is CASSSIQGAENTEAFF. The CDR3 DNA sequence: TGTGCCAGCTCATCAATACAGGGGGCAGAGAACACTGAAGCTTTCTTT. Full variable domain (outside the CDR3, taken from reference TRBV18 and TRBJ1-1): NAGVMQNPRHLVRRRGQEARLRCSPMKGHSHVYWYRQLPEEGLKFMVYLQKENIIDESGMPKERFSAEFPKEGPSILRIQQVVRGDSAAYFCASSSIQGAENTEAFFGQGTRLTVV.

The chain links TRBV6-1 to TRBJ2-3; maybe TRBD2 (7 bases). CDR3 length equals 16 residues. Trimming left V 3 bases short and J 3 bases short, with 16 bases between. Germline lookup yields CDR1 MNHNS and CDR2 SASEGT. The DNA of the CDR3 is TGTGCCAGCAGTGATATGGAGGGGGGGGAAACAGATACGCAGTATTTT. Its protein is CASSDMEGGETDTQYF.

The rearrangement joins TRBV4-1 to TRBJ2-7; TRBD2 aligns across 7 bases. The CDR3 spans 14 residues. Trimming took 0 bases from V and 6 from J; bases not matched to a gene: 5. Germline V CDR1 and CDR2: MGHRA, YSYEKL. The chain's CDR3 is CASSQDPGGTEQYF. In nucleotides, the CDR3 is TGCGCCAGCAGCCAAGATCCGGGGGGTACCGAGCAGTACTTC.

The V call is TRBV28, the J call TRBJ1-5; tentatively, D is TRBD1 (5 bases). The CDR3 length is 16 residues. The V and J ends lost 4 bases and 2 bases respectively, with 15 bases between them. Per germline, CDR1 MDHEN and CDR2 SYDVKM. The CDR3 loop is CASSSRQFTGNQPQHF. CDR3 nucleotides: TGTGCCAGCAGTTCCCGACAGTTTACGGGCAATCAGCCCCAGCATTTT. Combining the CDR3 with reference TRBV28 and TRBJ1-5 gives the whole variable domain DVKVTQSSRYLVKRTGEKVFLECVQDMDHENMFWYRQDPGLGLRLIYFSYDVKMKEKGDIPEGYSVSREKKERFSLILESASTNQTSMYLCASSSRQFTGNQPQHFGDGTRLSIL.

The chain combines TRBV7-6 with TRBJ1-5; D unclear. Germline V gene data show CDR1 as SGHVS and CDR2 as FNYEAQ. Trimming cost V 1 base and J 3 bases, with 10 bases left between them. The CDR3 covers 15 residues. CDR3 sequence reads: CASSLENGLNQPQHF. The CDR3 DNA reads as TGTGCCAGCAGCTTAGAAAACGGACTCAATCAGCCCCAGCATTTT.

This clone has a single count. V usage is TRBV19 and J usage is TRBJ2-2, with D unclear. V was pared by 5 bases and J by 3 bases, with 10 bases between. The CDR3 runs to 14 residues. Germline lookup yields CDR1 LNHDA and CDR2 SQIVND (reference sequence). The CDR3 region has the DNA TGTGCCAGTAGTCTAATGATCGACACCGGGGAGCTGTTTTTT. This sequence encodes CASSLMIDTGELFF.

This clone was counted once. This chain links TRBV4-1 with TRBJ2-7; D is ambiguous. The germline gives CDR1 MGHRA, CDR2 YSYEKL. The CDR3 contains 13 residues. V was shortened by 2 bases and J by 4 bases, with 9 bases between the two germline ends. The CDR3 DNA follows: TGCGCCAGCAGCCAATTAGTTGCTTACGAGCAGTACTTC. Translating it yields CASSQLVAYEQYF.

The rearrangement joins TRBV6-6 to TRBJ2-1; 8 nucleotides agree with TRBD1. After removal of 6 bases from V and 0 bases from J, the junction contained 4 bases not matched to a gene. The germline V gene has CDR1 MNHNY and CDR2 SVGAGI (reference sequence). CDR3 length: 15 amino acids. The DNA of the CDR3 is TGTGCCAGCAGATGGGACAGGTACTCCTACAATGAGCAGTTCTTC. Protein product: CASRWDRYSYNEQFF.

The chain employs TRBV14 and TRBJ2-1; D remains unclear. CDR1 SGHDN and CDR2 FVKESK come from the germline V gene. V lost 4 bases and J lost 3, with 13 bases in between. The CDR3 extends over 15 amino acids. CDR3 nucleotide sequence: TGTGCCAGCAGCCCGCCTGGGCCGTACTACAATGAGCAGTTCTTC. It codes for CASSPPGPYYNEQFF.

The V and J genes are TRBV6-5 and TRBJ2-7; 9 nucleotides line up with TRBD1. Losses at the gene ends were 3 bases for V and 3 bases for J; bases not matched to a gene: 6. CDR3 length equals 15 residues. Germline V gene data show CDR1 as MNHEY and CDR2 as SVGAGI. The CDR3 spells CASSYYPGQGYEQYF. DNA for the CDR3: TGTGCCAGCAGTTATTATCCGGGACAGGGCTACGAGCAGTACTTC.

This sequence joins TRBV29-1 and TRBJ2-3; a possible D gene is TRBD2 (5 bases). With 6 bases removed from V and 4 bases from J, the gap between germline ends came to 29 bases. Germline V lookup: CDR1 SQVTM, CDR2 ANQGSEA. The CDR3 runs to 18 residues. Written as DNA, the CDR3 is TGCAGCGTCTCGTTCGGGGTGAGCTCAGAACCGTCCCCAGATACGCAGTATTTT. It encodes CSVSFGVSSEPSPDTQYF.

The chain has TRBV7-9 and TRBJ2-1; 16 bases fit TRBD2. Germline lookup yields CDR1 SEHNR and CDR2 FQNEAQ (reference sequence). V was clipped by 5 bases and J by 7 bases; unmatched bases: 11. The CDR3 runs 18 residues. The CDR3 spells CASSLFPGLAGGPNEQFF. DNA of the CDR3: TGTGCCAGCAGCCTATTCCCGGGACTAGCGGGAGGGCCAAATGAGCAGTTCTTC.

The CDR3 nucleotides are TGTGCCAGCAGCATCACTAGCGGGGAGCTTTACGAGCAGTACTTC. Its translation is CASSITSGELYEQYF. This sequence joins TRBV7-2 and TRBJ2-7; 10 nucleotides agree with TRBD2. Germline V gene sequence: CDR1 SGHTA, CDR2 FQGNSA. The CDR3 totals 15 residues. V shed 5 bases, J shed 4 bases, and the junction held 8 bases outside the gene matches.

A single count supports this clone. The J gene is TRBJ2-1, the V gene TRBV11-2; 8 bases are a match to TRBD2. Trimming took 2 bases from V and 10 from J; bases not matched to a gene: 10. The V gene's germline CDR1 is SGHAT and CDR2 FQNNGV. The length of the CDR3 is 15 residues. CDR3 sequence reads: CASSLTSGSVEEQFF. CDR3 DNA sequence: TGTGCCAGCAGCTTAACCAGCGGGAGCGTCGAAGAGCAGTTCTTC. Full variable domain (rest looked up from reference TRBV11-2 and TRBJ2-1): EAGVAQSPRYKIIEKRQSVAFWCNPISGHATLYWYQQILGQGPKLLIQFQNNGVVDDSQLPKDRFSAERLKGVDSTLKIQPAKLEDSAVYLCASSLTSGSVEEQFFGPGTRLTVL.